Listed below are T cell receptor beta chains from one sample, sequenced in a study of blood T cell repertoires in COVID-19. Here immunoSEQ multiplex PCR was the method, and the copy in TCRdb shows in-frame clones only, minus some. The data contain approximately 150,000 clones, 80% to 90% of them singletons. What was sequenced was peripheral blood. All receptors derive from a woman older than 75 with COVID-19, enrolled during active disease. CDR3s include the opening cysteine and the closing phenylalanine or tryptophan. The D gene is left open where the match is weak. Where a row states a size, it is once, few, many or the class of an expanded clone; other rows omit it.

clone_size	v_call	d_call	j_call	cdr3_nt	cdr3_aa
NA	TRBV9	NA	TRBJ1-1	TGTGCCAGCAGCGTACTAGGGGAATACACTGAAGCTTTCTTT	CASSVLGEYTEAFF
NA	TRBV27	TRBD1	TRBJ2-7	TGTGCCAGCAGACCCGGGACAGCCACCTCCTACGAGCAGTACTTC	CASRPGTATSYEQYF
NA	TRBV7-2	TRBD2	TRBJ2-1	TGTGCCAGCAGCTTAGGGGGACTAGCGGTTTACAATGAGCAGTTCTTC	CASSLGGLAVYNEQFF
NA	TRBV15	TRBD1	TRBJ2-7	TGTGCCACCAGCAGAGCTCCCGGGGGACAGGGGGCCACGTACTTC	CATSRAPGGQGATYF
NA	TRBV15	NA	TRBJ2-3	TGTGCCACCAGCAAACGGGATTCAGATACGCAGTATTTT	CATSKRDSDTQYF
NA	TRBV19	TRBD1	TRBJ1-5	TGTGCCAGTAGTAGCCCGGGACAGGGGGCGGCTTGGCCCCAGCATTTT	CASSSPGQGAAWPQHF
once	TRBV5-1	TRBD2	TRBJ2-5	TGCGCCAGCAGCTTGGAGGGTAGCGGGAGAAGAGAGACCCAGTACTTC	CASSLEGSGRRETQYF
NA	TRBV19	TRBD2	TRBJ2-7	TGTGCCAGTAGTAGGGCGGGAGCGGTATACGAGCAGTACTTC	CASSRAGAVYEQYF
NA	TRBV28	TRBD1	TRBJ2-2	TGTGCCAGCAGACCGGGGACAGGGAGAATCGGGGAGCTGTTTTTT	CASRPGTGRIGELFF
few	TRBV6-6	TRBD1	TRBJ2-7	TGTGCCAGCAGTGGATCCCGATCCGGGACAGGGACCTACGAGCAGTACTTC	CASSGSRSGTGTYEQYF
NA	TRBV5-1	NA	TRBJ2-5	TGCGCCAGCAGCCGCGCAGGGGATCGGGAGACCCAGTACTTC	CASSRAGDRETQYF
NA	TRBV10-3	NA	TRBJ2-1	TGTGCCATCAGTGAGTCGAGCCAGATGGCGGATCGGTTCTTC	CAISESSQMADRFF
NA	TRBV6-5	TRBD1	TRBJ2-7	TGTGCCAGCAGTTTAACAGGGGCGTTCTACGAGCAGTACTTC	CASSLTGAFYEQYF
NA	TRBV18	TRBD1	TRBJ2-5	TGTGCCAGCTCACCGGTCAGGGGGCAAGAGACCCAGTACTTC	CASSPVRGQETQYF
few	TRBV6-2/TRBV6-3	NA	TRBJ1-2	TGTGCCAGCAGCATGGAGGACAGTACCGTTAGCGGCTACACCTTC	CASSMEDSTVSGYTF
NA	TRBV4-1	TRBD1	TRBJ1-2	TGCGCCAGCAGCCAAGATCCCCGACAGGGTGGCTACACCTTC	CASSQDPRQGGYTF
NA	TRBV9	NA	TRBJ2-7	TGTGCCAGCAGCGCTGACTCGGGACACACCTACGAGCAGTACTTC	CASSADSGHTYEQYF
NA	TRBV27	NA	TRBJ1-4	TGTGCCAGCAGTTTATGGGGAGGAGGGACAACTAATGAAAAACTGTTTTTT	CASSLWGGGTTNEKLFF
NA	TRBV12-5	NA	TRBJ1-1	TGTGCTAGTGGTTTGGACACAGGGGAAGCTTTCTTT	CASGLDTGEAFF
NA	TRBV29-1	TRBD1	TRBJ2-5	TGCAGCGTTCTCGGACAGGGGGTTAAAGAGACCCAGTACTTC	CSVLGQGVKETQYF
NA	TRBV6-2/TRBV6-3	TRBD2	TRBJ2-1	TGTGCCAGCAGTTATCTGCGGGGGGTTACCTACAATGAGCAGTTCTTC	CASSYLRGVTYNEQFF
NA	TRBV30	TRBD1	TRBJ1-3	TGTGCCTGGGACAGGGCTGGAAACACCATATATTTT	CAWDRAGNTIYF
NA	TRBV2	NA	TRBJ1-6	TGTGCCAGCAGGTACACAAATTCACCCCTCCACTTT	CASRYTNSPLHF
NA	TRBV10-3	TRBD1	TRBJ2-5	TGTGCCATCAGTGCTGTGGGACAGGTCCAAGAGACCCAGTACTTC	CAISAVGQVQETQYF
once	TRBV5-1	NA	TRBJ2-2	TGCGCCAGCAGCTTGGACGACTATTATGCTGGGGAGCTGTTTTTT	CASSLDDYYAGELFF
NA	TRBV10-3	NA	TRBJ1-1	TGTGCCATCAGTCTGACAGCGAACACTGAAGCTTTCTTT	CAISLTANTEAFF
NA	TRBV2	TRBD2	TRBJ2-7	TGTGCCAGCAGGACCGGGACTAGCGGGGCCCTCCCCTCCTACGAGCAGTACTTC	CASRTGTSGALPSYEQYF
NA	TRBV12-3/TRBV12-4	TRBD2	TRBJ2-3	TGTGCCAGCAGGCCGACGACTAGCGGGGGAGGTTATTTT	CASRPTTSGGGYF
NA	TRBV4-3	TRBD2	TRBJ2-5	TGCGCCAGCAGCCCTCGGGGGGGTCAAGAGACCCAGTACTTC	CASSPRGGQETQYF
few	TRBV5-6	TRBD1	TRBJ2-7	TGTGCCAGCAGCCGAAAGGGGACAGGGTTCTTCTACGAGCAGTACTTC	CASSRKGTGFFYEQYF
NA	TRBV19	NA	TRBJ1-1	TGTGCCAGTAGTGCGGGGAGAACTTTCTTT	CASSAGRTFF
NA	TRBV20-1	TRBD1	TRBJ2-3	TGCAGTGCTAGTGACCACGGACAGGGAACAGATACGCAGTATTTT	CSASDHGQGTDTQYF
NA	TRBV10-3	NA	TRBJ1-3	TGTGCCATCAGCTTTGATAACAGGTCCGGGAACACCATATATTTT	CAISFDNRSGNTIYF
NA	TRBV3-1/TRBV3-2	TRBD2	TRBJ2-7	TGTGCCAGCAGCCAAGGAATGGCGGGAGCGACCTACGAGCAGTACTTC	CASSQGMAGATYEQYF
NA	TRBV5-4	TRBD1	TRBJ1-2	TGTGCCAGCAGCTTGGCGGCAGGGGGCTATGGCTACACCTTC	CASSLAAGGYGYTF
NA	TRBV9	NA	TRBJ2-2	TGTGCCAGCAGCGTAGAGTCGGACACCGGGGAGCTGTTTTTT	CASSVESDTGELFF
NA	TRBV3-1/TRBV3-2	NA	TRBJ1-3	TGTGCCAGCAGCCCCCCCGCGAGCTCTGGAAACACCATATATTTT	CASSPPASSGNTIYF
NA	TRBV15	TRBD2	TRBJ2-1	TGTGCCACCAGCGGAATAGCGGGAGGGCCTGATGAGCAGTTCTTC	CATSGIAGGPDEQFF
NA	TRBV19	TRBD1	TRBJ1-2	TGTGCCAGTAGGATAACAGGGGGCGGTGGAAGCGGCTACACCTTC	CASRITGGGGSGYTF
few	TRBV5-1	NA	TRBJ1-3	TGCGCCAGCAGCTTGGGACAGGCCCACTTCTCTGGAAACACCATATATTTT	CASSLGQAHFSGNTIYF
NA	TRBV7-9	TRBD1	TRBJ1-2	TGTGCCAGCAGCTTGGACGGACAGGGGGCGCCTGGCTACACCTTC	CASSLDGQGAPGYTF
NA	TRBV11-3	TRBD2	TRBJ2-5	TGTGCCAGCAGCGTCGGGACTAGCGGCTGCGACGCTCAAGAGACCCAGTACTTC	CASSVGTSGCDAQETQYF
NA	TRBV6-4	TRBD2	TRBJ2-1	TGTGCCAGCAGCATCACTAGCGGGGGGTACAATGAGCAGTTCTTC	CASSITSGGYNEQFF
NA	TRBV9	NA	TRBJ2-7	TGTGCCAGCGGAAGGGGTGGCTACGAGCAGTACTTC	CASGRGGYEQYF
NA	TRBV18	NA	TRBJ2-5	TGTGCCAGCTCACCAAGTAGTAAAGAGACCCAGTACTTC	CASSPSSKETQYF
NA	TRBV5-1	TRBD1	TRBJ2-3	TGCGCCAGTCATTCAGGGGGAGATACGCAGTATTTT	CASHSGGDTQYF
NA	TRBV30	TRBD1	TRBJ2-7	TGTGCCTCCAGAATGGGACAGGGCCTCGGGGAGCAGTACTTC	CASRMGQGLGEQYF
NA	TRBV7-2	NA	TRBJ2-5	TGTGCCAGCAGATCACCTCGGTGGTTGGAGACCCAGTACTTC	CASRSPRWLETQYF
few	TRBV3-1/TRBV3-2	TRBD1	TRBJ1-1	TGTGCCAGCAGCAATCCGGACAGGGGGGGAGAAGCTTTCTTT	CASSNPDRGGEAFF
NA	TRBV5-4	NA	TRBJ1-2	TGTGCCAGCAGCCCTAAAACAGGAGTCTATGGCTACACCTTC	CASSPKTGVYGYTF
NA	TRBV10-3	NA	TRBJ2-3	TGTGCCATCCTTCCCTCCCTCACAGATACGCAGTATTTT	CAILPSLTDTQYF
few	TRBV2	NA	TRBJ1-1	TGTGCCAGCAGTCGGACAGAGATGAACACTGAAGCTTTCTTT	CASSRTEMNTEAFF
NA	TRBV27	TRBD1	TRBJ1-6	TGTGCCAGCAGTTTAAGCACAGGGGCGAATAATTCACCCCTCCACTTT	CASSLSTGANNSPLHF
once	TRBV6-5	TRBD2	TRBJ2-5	TGTGCCAGCAGTTACTTCGGCGGGGGGGCCGTGGAGACCCAGTACTTC	CASSYFGGGAVETQYF